The source of this T cell receptor (beta chain) is a study of shared clonotypes between healthy human individuals. Details on this clone: What it binds is unknown.

Assay: immunoSEQ multiplex PCR; the TCRdb copy retains only in-frame clones and omits some. The sample gives some 690,000 clones, roughly 91% of which show up once; more than 30% is in the top ten. Nashville, Tennessee was home to all donors, each a Caucasian adult. General observations from the study: Compared with memory subsets, naive subsets generally had larger estimated richness.

Trimming removed 1 base from V and 4 bases from J; junction bases left unmatched: 1. The CDR3 is made up of 15 amino acids. Germline V lookup: CDR1 MNHEY, CDR2 SMNVEV (reference sequence). The receptor was isolated from a man aged 18 to 29 in good health. Some clones in this sample may be carry-over from other donors' samples. The sample was memory CD8+ T cells from PBMCs. Subset denoted: CD45RO+ cells pooled with CCR7-negative TemRA cells. The chain employs TRBV27 and TRBJ2-1; 10 nucleotides agree with TRBD2. The CDR3 DNA sequence: TGTGCCAGCAGTTTATTGGGACTAGCGTACAATGAGCAGTTCTTC. Residues: CASSLLGLAYNEQFF.